This TCR beta chain is drawn from a study of shared clonotypes between healthy human individuals. Study-level findings and limits: The generation probabilities recorded for non-shared clonotypes fell below those of clonotypes shared by all four donors. Donor scarcity curtailed the genetic and exposure-history diversity represented herein.

The assay was immunoSEQ multiplex PCR, and TCRdb's table has in-frame clones only and misses some. The sample records millions of clones, approximately 93% being singletons. With regard to this clone: What it binds is not known.

CDR1 and CDR2 (germline): MNHEY, SVGAGI. This CDR3 contains 15 residues. The ends lost 2 bases at V and 2 bases at J; junction bases unmatched: 5. Material for sequencing was naive CD4+ T cells from PBMCs. Subset given: CD45RA+ positively selected. The V gene is TRBV6-5, the J gene TRBJ2-7, with 8 nucleotides matching TRBD1. This sequence was found in a man younger than 35 in good health. Some clones in this sample may be carry-over from other donors' samples. In nucleotides, the CDR3 is TGTGCCAGCAGTTACGCGGCAGGGGGCCCCTACGAGCAGTACTTC. It yields the protein CASSYAAGGPYEQYF.